The rows below give T cell receptor beta chains drawn from one sample of a study of immune cell composition in non-small cell lung cancer. The assay was immunoSEQ multiplex PCR, and TCRdb's table has in-frame clones only and misses some. The table includes around 9,100 clones, roughly 79% detected once. Sequencing was performed on lung tumor tissue. The receptors stem from a human donor with non-small cell lung cancer. Each CDR3 is given without its conserved first and last residue. The D gene is left open where the match is weak. A row's size may be missing; if present it is once, few, many or a size class.

d_gene: TRBD2
j_gene: TRBJ2-3
v_gene: TRBV5-4
abundance: -
CDR3aa: ASSPGRETDTQY

d_gene: TRBD2
j_gene: TRBJ2-1
v_gene: TRBV15
abundance: -
CDR3aa: ATSREAGSSYNEQF

d_gene: -
j_gene: TRBJ2-3
v_gene: TRBV18
abundance: -
CDR3aa: ASSPSPGRLTDTQY

d_gene: -
j_gene: TRBJ1-1
v_gene: TRBV5-6
abundance: large
CDR3aa: ASSLGGLAEAF

d_gene: -
j_gene: TRBJ1-2
v_gene: TRBV7-2
abundance: -
CDR3aa: ASSLRGVNYGYT

d_gene: -
j_gene: TRBJ1-5
v_gene: TRBV4-1
abundance: -
CDR3aa: ASSLQGTGMDQPQH

d_gene: -
j_gene: TRBJ1-1
v_gene: TRBV7-9
abundance: -
CDR3aa: ATGEGQGAF

d_gene: TRBD1
j_gene: TRBJ2-7
v_gene: TRBV5-1
abundance: few
CDR3aa: ASSLGGGTGSGEQY

d_gene: TRBD2
j_gene: TRBJ2-1
v_gene: TRBV7-2
abundance: -
CDR3aa: ASSAYGTSGDNEQF

d_gene: -
j_gene: TRBJ2-4
v_gene: TRBV5-4
abundance: -
CDR3aa: ASSLEGAKNIQY

d_gene: -
j_gene: TRBJ2-7
v_gene: TRBV2
abundance: -
CDR3aa: ASKNRVTSYEQY

d_gene: -
j_gene: TRBJ2-7
v_gene: TRBV29-1
abundance: -
CDR3aa: SALRGTYEQY

d_gene: -
j_gene: TRBJ1-1
v_gene: TRBV4-1
abundance: -
CDR3aa: ASSHQRAVMNTEAF

d_gene: TRBD2
j_gene: TRBJ2-3
v_gene: TRBV9
abundance: -
CDR3aa: ASSPWASGGAGDTQY

d_gene: TRBD2
j_gene: TRBJ2-3
v_gene: TRBV12-5
abundance: -
CDR3aa: ASGPSGLAGDTQY

d_gene: -
j_gene: TRBJ1-5
v_gene: TRBV7-9
abundance: -
CDR3aa: ASSLGSGIDQPQH

d_gene: -
j_gene: TRBJ1-3
v_gene: TRBV30
abundance: few
CDR3aa: AWAPGAASGNTIY

d_gene: -
j_gene: TRBJ2-3
v_gene: TRBV5-5
abundance: -
CDR3aa: ASSLRGGGSAGATDTQY

d_gene: -
j_gene: TRBJ2-7
v_gene: TRBV28
abundance: few
CDR3aa: ATRSYEQY

d_gene: -
j_gene: TRBJ2-1
v_gene: TRBV5-4
abundance: -
CDR3aa: ASSPTSRGDEQF

d_gene: -
j_gene: TRBJ2-2
v_gene: TRBV7-3
abundance: -
CDR3aa: ASSLLGRELF

d_gene: -
j_gene: TRBJ1-1
v_gene: TRBV13
abundance: -
CDR3aa: ASSSQSGTEAF

d_gene: TRBD1
j_gene: TRBJ1-3
v_gene: TRBV5-4
abundance: -
CDR3aa: ASSLDRAFGGNTIY

d_gene: TRBD1
j_gene: TRBJ1-4
v_gene: TRBV7-9
abundance: -
CDR3aa: ASSFGQGARNEKLF

d_gene: -
j_gene: TRBJ2-1
v_gene: TRBV5-6
abundance: -
CDR3aa: ASRLAAGRATQF

d_gene: -
j_gene: TRBJ1-3
v_gene: TRBV6-1
abundance: -
CDR3aa: ASSEGGPGNTIY

d_gene: -
j_gene: TRBJ1-3
v_gene: TRBV30
abundance: -
CDR3aa: AWSGTGGPGNTIY

d_gene: -
j_gene: TRBJ1-1
v_gene: TRBV18
abundance: -
CDR3aa: ASSRENTEAF

d_gene: TRBD1
j_gene: TRBJ1-2
v_gene: TRBV10-3
abundance: -
CDR3aa: AISSTGTGGDGYT

d_gene: TRBD1
j_gene: TRBJ1-1
v_gene: TRBV7-2
abundance: few
CDR3aa: ASSTRQGLNTEAF

d_gene: TRBD2
j_gene: TRBJ2-1
v_gene: TRBV5-1
abundance: -
CDR3aa: ASSPESGGEQF